These T cell receptor beta chains were read from a single sample in a study of T cells after yellow fever vaccination. TCRdb re-called the 5' RACE reads with MiXCR, one entry per CDR3 protein. The table has approximately 250,000 distinct CDR3 sequences, 3.6% seen once. The sequenced sample was PBMCs, obtained 15 days after the yellow fever booster vaccination. The source of these receptors is a man aged 18 to 29 who received the YFV17D yellow fever vaccine. CDR3s include the opening cysteine and the closing phenylalanine or tryptophan. The order of the fields is J gene, V gene, D gene, clone size, CDR3 DNA, CDR3 protein. A D gene is named only where the DNA matches it firmly. Clone size, where shown, is once, few, many, or a class for clones that have expanded.

TRBJ2-1	TRBV7-9	.	many	TGTGCCAGCAGCTTAGAACAGGGCTGGGGCAATGAGCAGTTCTTC	CASSLEQGWGNEQFF
TRBJ1-2	TRBV4-3	.	many	TGCGCCAGCAGCCAAGATCCCGGCTATGGCTACACCTTC	CASSQDPGYGYTF
TRBJ1-4	TRBV4-3	.	many	TGCGCCAGCAGCCCCCTTCAGTTATCGAATGAAAAACTGTTTTTT	CASSPLQLSNEKLFF
TRBJ2-2	TRBV2	.	.	TGTGCCAGCGAGACAGAAAAGAACACCGGGGAGCTGTTTTTT	CASETEKNTGELFF
TRBJ2-7	TRBV7-3	.	many	TGTGCCAGCAGCTTAGAGGGTTCGCTCGAGCAGTACTTC	CASSLEGSLEQYF
TRBJ2-1	TRBV20-1	.	many	TGCAGTGCTAACCAGCCCGATTACAATGAGCAGTTCTTC	CSANQPDYNEQFF
TRBJ2-5	TRBV4-2	.	many	TGTGCCAGCAGCCAAGAGGGGCCCGAAATTCTAGAGACCCAGTACTTC	CASSQEGPEILETQYF
TRBJ2-1	TRBV20-1	TRBD2	few	TGCAGTGCTCCGGGACTAGCGGGGGGGCCTGGTGAGCAGTTCTTC	CSAPGLAGGPGEQFF
TRBJ1-5	TRBV29-1	TRBD1	many	TGCAGCGTTACCGGGACAGGGGTCGATCAGCCCCAGCATTTT	CSVTGTGVDQPQHF
TRBJ2-5	TRBV2	.	many	TGTGCCGGCCTAGATCCCGGCAAGACCCAGTACTTC	CAGLDPGKTQYF
TRBJ1-2	TRBV20-1	.	.	TGCAGTGCTAGCGGACACATAAGAGATGGCTACACCTTC	CSASGHIRDGYTF
TRBJ2-3	TRBV7-2	.	many	TGTGCCAGCAGCTCCGAGGGAAGGGATACGCAGTATTTT	CASSSEGRDTQYF
TRBJ1-1	TRBV6-6	.	many	TGTGCCAGCAGTTACCATCCGGGGGGGGTGAAGAACACTGAAGCTTTCTTT	CASSYHPGGVKNTEAFF
TRBJ1-5	TRBV6-6	TRBD1	many	TGTGCCAGCAGTACTACAGGGGGCAATCAGCCCCAGCATTTT	CASSTTGGNQPQHF
TRBJ2-7	TRBV7-8	.	many	TGTGCCAGCAGCCACAGGAGTCGTCACCAGTACTTC	CASSHRSRHQYF
TRBJ2-2	TRBV29-1	.	.	TGCAGCGCTGGACCTCTGAACACCGGGGAGCTGTTTTTT	CSAGPLNTGELFF
TRBJ1-2	TRBV4-3	TRBD1	many	TGCGCCAGCAGCCAAGAAGGGGGCAGGGGAGGCTATGGCTACACCTTC	CASSQEGGRGGYGYTF